One sample yielded the 26 T cell receptor beta chains listed below, sequenced in a study of OX40 agonist ivuxolimab in advanced cancers. The library was made by the immunoSEQ multiplex PCR assay. TCRdb mirrors the immuneACCESS table, restricted to in-frame sequences. Some clones are absent from its copies; in checked studies, under half trace to an unresolved V gene, and the reason for the others is unknown. Across this sample there are over 30,000 clones, with nearly 85% seen only once. The ten largest make up less than 25% of the sample. Sequences were derived from CD4+ or CD8+ T cells sorted from blood, sampled in a trial of the OX40 agonist ivuxolimab. The receptors originated from an adult with an advanced solid tumor such as melanoma, head and neck, liver or kidney cancer.

This clone came up once. The CDR3 nucleotides read TGTGCCAGCAGCCGGGGACAGTCCCTTAACTATGGCTACACCTTC. Its translation: CASSRGQSLNYGYTF. The chain recombines TRBV6-5 with TRBJ1-2; 7 bases fit TRBD1. This CDR3 spans 15 amino acids. V was pared by 6 bases and J by 1 base, with 8 bases of the junction left unmatched. CDR1 is MNHEY, CDR2 SVGAGI, per germline.

The chain carries TRBV4-1 and TRBJ2-7; 8 nucleotides line up with TRBD1. V dropped 8 bases and J dropped 5; count of bases not matched to a gene: 14. In germline, CDR1 is MGHRA, CDR2 YSYEKL. The CDR3 length is 15 residues. The CDR3 region is CASSTAGRGLDEQYF. The DNA for the CDR3 is TGCGCCAGCTCCACCGCCGGCAGGGGGCTGGACGAGCAGTACTTC.

Written as DNA, the CDR3 is TGTGCCAGCATACAAACTTGGGGGGTCTCGGAAGCTTTCTTT. Its translation: CASIQTWGVSEAFF. The chain recombines TRBV11-2 with TRBJ1-1; D possibly corresponds to TRBD1 (5 bases). Germline V CDR1 and CDR2: SGHAT, FQNNGV. There are 14 residues in the CDR3. V shed 7 bases and J shed 8 bases, with 20 bases lying between them. The variable domain in full, completed from reference TRBV11-2 and TRBJ1-1, reads EAGVAQSPRYKIIEKRQSVAFWCNPISGHATLYWYQQILGQGPKLLIQFQNNGVVDDSQLPKDRFSAERLKGVDSTLKIQPAKLEDSAVYLCASIQTWGVSEAFFGQGTRLTVV.

The chain joins TRBV9 to TRBJ2-3; no reliable D call. The CDR3 sequence is 15 residues long. The germline gives CDR1 SGDLS, CDR2 YYNGEE. V was clipped by 0 bases and J by 3 bases, with 11 bases between them. The CDR3 DNA reads as TGTGCCAGCAGCGTAGAACCTGCAGAGACAGATACGCAGTATTTT. Its translation: CASSVEPAETDTQYF. Drawing the rest from reference TRBV9 and TRBJ2-3, the complete variable domain is DSGVTQTPKHLITATGQRVTLRCSPRSGDLSVYWYQQSLDQGLQFLIQYYNGEERAKGNILERFSAQQFPDLHSELNLSSLELGDSALYFCASSVEPAETDTQYFGPGTRLTVL.

The V gene is TRBV5-1, the J gene TRBJ1-2; D not certain. This CDR3 spans 14 amino acids. The germline CDR1 and CDR2 sequences are SGHRS and YFSETQ. Trimming took 1 base from V and 5 from J, leaving 12 bases between them. CDR3: CASSLLGSRYGYTF. The CDR3 nucleotides are TGCGCCAGCAGCTTGTTGGGGTCTAGGTATGGCTACACCTTC.

The chain is built from TRBV10-1 and TRBJ2-3; D could derive from TRBD1 or TRBD2 (5 bases each). Trimming removed 6 bases from V and 3 bases from J, with 13 bases in between. Germline V CDR1 and CDR2: WNHNN, SYGVQD (reference sequence). The CDR3 totals 14 residues. CDR3 sequence reads: CASSPRDHTDTQYF. CDR3 nucleotides: TGCGCCAGCAGCCCCCGGGACCATACAGATACGCAGTATTTT.

The chain joins TRBV7-6 to TRBJ2-1, with a weak D call TRBD2 (6 bases). V was trimmed by 7 bases and J by 2 bases, leaving 12 bases between them. The CDR3 is made up of 14 amino acids. Germline CDR1 reads SGHVS; CDR2 reads FNYEAQ. CDR3 DNA: TGTGCCAGCACCAAAGCGGGCCCCTACAATGAGCAGTTCTTC. This translates into CASTKAGPYNEQFF.

The rearrangement uses TRBV6-1 and TRBJ1-1, with D unclear. This CDR3 has 14 residues. The germline V gene encodes CDR1 MNHNS and CDR2 SASEGT. V was trimmed by 5 bases and J by 3 bases, leaving 13 bases between them. CDR3 region: CASSQPGLHTEAFF. Here the CDR3 DNA reads TGTGCCAGCAGTCAACCCGGCCTCCACACTGAAGCTTTCTTT.

The V and J genes are TRBV11-3 and TRBJ2-2, with D hard to call. Germline V gene lookup returns CDR1 SGHNT and CDR2 YENEEA. V was clipped by 5 bases and J by 5 bases, with 6 bases between them. The CDR3 has 12 amino acids. The chain's CDR3 is CASSLRTGELFF. The CDR3 coding sequence is TGTGCCAGCAGCCTCCGAACCGGGGAGCTGTTTTTT.

This clone was seen only a few times. This chain joins TRBV29-1 and TRBJ2-1; D gene ambiguous. The germline V and J ends were trimmed by 0 bases and 4 bases, with 7 bases remaining between them. The CDR3 consists of 13 residues. Germline V CDR1 and CDR2: SQVTM, ANQGSEA. The chain's CDR3 is CSVEDMQYNEQFF. CDR3 in DNA: TGCAGCGTTGAAGATATGCAGTACAATGAGCAGTTCTTC.

The chain joins TRBV7-2 to TRBJ2-7; 8 bases are shared with TRBD1. From germline, CDR1 is SGHTA and CDR2 FQGNSA. V was clipped by 3 bases and J by 2 bases; unmatched bases: 3. This CDR3 spans 14 amino acids. In nucleotides, the CDR3 is TGTGCCAGCAGCTTTTGGACAGGGCCCTACGAGCAGTACTTC. Its translation: CASSFWTGPYEQYF.

This rearrangement joins TRBV6-5 to TRBJ2-1, with D perhaps matching TRBD2 (6 bases). This CDR3 comprises 16 residues. The germline CDR1 and CDR2 sequences are MNHEY and SVGAGI. Trimming took off 0 bases at V and 2 bases at J, with 11 bases between the two ends. CDR3 sequence: CASSYSGRTTYNEQFF. The CDR3 nucleotides are TGTGCCAGCAGTTACTCAGGGAGGACCACCTACAATGAGCAGTTCTTC.

This rearrangement joins TRBV6-1 to TRBJ2-7; tentatively, D is TRBD2 (6 bases). The V and J ends lost 4 bases and 5 bases respectively, with 21 bases between them. CDR1 is MNHNS and CDR2 is SASEGT in the germline V gene. This CDR3 comprises 16 residues. The CDR3 nucleotides are TGTGCCAGCAGTGTCATTCTGGCGCTCTCGGGGGACGAGCAGTACTTC. This translates into CASSVILALSGDEQYF.

This clone was seen just once. This chain connects TRBV7-9 to TRBJ1-2; D not certain. V was cut by 8 bases and J by 1 base, with 5 bases left in between. CDR1 SEHNR and CDR2 FQNEAQ come from the germline V gene (reference sequence). There are 11 residues in the CDR3. CDR3 sequence (DNA): TGTGCCAGCGGGGATAACTATGGCTACACCTTC. Translated, it gives CASGDNYGYTF. The full variable domain, with the rest looked up from reference TRBV7-9 and TRBJ1-2, is DTGVSQNPRHKITKRGQNVTFRCDPISEHNRLYWYRQTLGQGPEFLTYFQNEAQLEKSRLLSDRFSAERPKGSFSTLEIQRTEQGDSAMYLCASGDNYGYTFGSGTRLTVV.

Remarks on this clone: This CDR3 is also generated by other DNA sequences in the sample. The rearrangement links TRBV18 to TRBJ1-1; no clear D gene. The CDR3 length is 15 residues. Germline V CDR1 and CDR2: KGHSH, LQKENI. With 3 bases removed from V and 1 base from J, the gap between germline ends came to 12 bases. The CDR3 sequence is CASSPPQNPNTEAFF. CDR3 coding DNA: TGTGCCAGCTCACCTCCTCAAAACCCGAACACTGAAGCTTTCTTT.

V is TRBV6-6 and J is TRBJ2-7, with D possibly called TRBD1 or TRBD2 (6 bases each). Germline V gives CDR1 MNHNY, CDR2 SVGAGI (reference sequence). V shed 9 bases and J shed 2 bases, with 17 bases lying between them. The CDR3 runs 14 residues. The CDR3 nucleotides are TGTGCCAGTGGGCCGGGGGCCCTTCCCTACGAGCAGTACTTC. Amino acids: CASGPGALPYEQYF.

The rearrangement links TRBV10-2 to TRBJ2-7, with 11 nucleotides matching TRBD2. V dropped 3 bases and J dropped 6; count of bases not matched to a gene: 4. Germline lookup yields CDR1 WSHSY and CDR2 SAAADI. The CDR3 has 14 amino acids. The CDR3 DNA sequence: TGCGCCAGCAGTGATGTCCTAGCGGGAGGCGAGCAGTACTTC. This encodes CASSDVLAGGEQYF.

The chain couples TRBV25-1 to TRBJ2-1; D is perhaps TRBD1 (5 bases). Germline loops: CDR1 MGHDK, CDR2 SYGVNS. The CDR3 length is 13 residues. V gave up 5 bases and J gave up 6 bases, with 11 bases separating them. In DNA, the CDR3 is TGTGCCAGCAGTAGGCAGGGCTTCAATGAGCAGTTCTTC. It translates to CASSRQGFNEQFF.

Only one count was recorded for this clone. The gene calls are TRBV4-1 and TRBJ1-1; no firm D call. The CDR3 length is 15 residues. Germline loops: CDR1 MGHRA, CDR2 YSYEKL. Trimming took 3 bases from V and 1 from J, leaving 12 bases between them. DNA of the CDR3: TGCGCCAGCAGCCATTGGATTAGGGAGAACACTGAAGCTTTCTTT. Translated: CASSHWIRENTEAFF.

This clone turned up a few times. The gene calls are TRBV6-6 and TRBJ2-7; tentatively, D is TRBD2 (5 bases). V shed 7 bases and J shed 2 bases, with 12 bases lying between them. The CDR3 has 13 amino acids. From germline, CDR1 is MNHNY and CDR2 SVGAGI (reference sequence). CDR3: CASTPGGAYEQYF. The DNA for the CDR3 is TGTGCCAGCACCCCAGGAGGAGCCTACGAGCAGTACTTC.

The chain employs TRBV5-1 and TRBJ2-7, with D tentatively TRBD2 (6 bases). The CDR3 runs 17 residues. V was shortened by 3 bases and J by 0 bases, with 19 bases between the two germline ends. CDR1 is SGHRS, CDR2 YFSETQ, per germline. The CDR3 DNA reads TGCGCCAGCAGCTCCAAAGACGGGGGATGGAGCTCCTACGAGCAGTACTTC. It is translated as CASSSKDGGWSSYEQYF.

The count of this clone is one. The chain links TRBV18 to TRBJ2-1; no firm D call. This CDR3 has 13 residues. CDR1 is KGHSH and CDR2 is LQKENI in the germline V gene. V was cut by 3 bases and J by 4 bases, with 7 bases left in between. CDR3 protein: CASSPGAYNEQFF. The DNA for the CDR3 is TGTGCCAGCTCACCGGGCGCGTACAATGAGCAGTTCTTC.

The rearrangement joins TRBV7-9 to TRBJ2-5, with no clear D. The CDR3 has 14 amino acids. Germline V gene sequence: CDR1 SEHNR, CDR2 FQNEAQ (reference sequence). V lost 3 bases and J 2 bases, leaving 10 bases between the germline ends. Here the CDR3 reads CASSFLANQETQYF. CDR3 sequence (DNA): TGTGCCAGCAGCTTCCTCGCGAATCAAGAGACCCAGTACTTC.

By share of the sample, this clone is large. The chain joins TRBV4-3 to TRBJ2-7; 8 bases map to TRBD2. CDR1 LGHNA and CDR2 YSLEER come from the germline V gene. This CDR3 spans 15 amino acids. Trimming at V came to 0 bases and at J to 2 bases, leaving 3 bases not matched to a gene. The CDR3 DNA reads as TGCGCCAGCAGCCAAGAAACGGGGGGGCCCTACGAGCAGTACTTC. Its protein product is CASSQETGGPYEQYF.

The chain uses TRBV27 and TRBJ2-5, with 8 nucleotides matching TRBD2. CDR1 is MNHEY, CDR2 SMNVEV, per germline (reference sequence). The J segment lost 5 bases and the V segment lost 5 bases, leaving 13 bases of the junction unmatched. The CDR3 is made up of 16 amino acids. The CDR3 nucleotides read TGTGCCAGCAGTCCACTTCCGGGAGGGCCGGGGGAGACCCAGTACTTC. As protein: CASSPLPGGPGETQYF.

The V gene is TRBV6-1, the J gene TRBJ2-5, with D perhaps matching TRBD1 (6 bases). V gave up 6 bases and J gave up 0 bases, with 14 bases separating them. Germline CDR1 reads MNHNS; CDR2 reads SASEGT. This CDR3 spans 15 amino acids. CDR3 bases: TGTGCCAGCAGATTATACAGGGAGTACCAAGAGACCCAGTACTTC. Translating gives CASRLYREYQETQYF.